The 18 T cell receptor beta chains below come from one sample, sequenced in a study of neurological immune-mediated disorders. TCRdb independently ran MiXCR on the 5' RACE reads; one entry per CDR3 protein. Among some 86,000 distinct CDR3 sequences listed, just over 2.5% were seen once. The sequenced material came from PBMCs. Receptors originate from a woman between 25 and 40 years old with multiple sclerosis.

This clonotype was found many times. The V gene is TRBV27, the J gene TRBJ2-7; the match to TRBD1 covers 9 bases. The length of the CDR3 is 14 residues. Trimming removed 4 bases from V and 6 bases from J; junction bases left unmatched: 7. Germline lookup yields CDR1 MNHEY and CDR2 SMNVEV (reference sequence). The CDR3 loop is CASSSRDRAVEQYF. The CDR3 coding sequence is TGTGCCAGCAGTTCCCGGGACAGGGCCGTCGAGCAGTACTTC.

This clonotype showed up many times. J is TRBJ1-1 and V is TRBV6-2 or TRBV6-3, with TRBD1 as a possible D gene (5 bases). V was pared by 2 bases and J by 1 base, with 14 bases between. CDR3 length: 16 amino acids. CDR1 and CDR2 from the germline V gene are MNHEY and SVGEGT. CDR3 residues: CASSYGIRASNTEAFF. CDR3 nucleotides: TGTGCCAGCAGTTACGGAATCAGGGCCTCGAACACTGAAGCTTTCTTT.

This clonotype has ten or more counts. The rearrangement links TRBV29-1 to TRBJ1-4, with D possibly matching TRBD1 (6 bases). CDR1 SQVTM and CDR2 ANQGSEA come from the germline V gene. This CDR3 is built from 12 residues. Trimming stripped 4 bases from V and 4 bases from J, with 7 bases between. This CDR3 is CSVGQDNEKLFF. As DNA, the CDR3 is TGCAGCGTTGGACAGGATAATGAAAAACTGTTTTTT.

The table lists this clonotype with many counts. The V call is TRBV12-3 or TRBV12-4, the J call TRBJ2-7; D uncertain. This CDR3 is 13 amino acids long. Trimming cost V 3 bases and J 3 bases, with 9 bases left between them. As DNA, the CDR3 is TGTGCCAGCAGTTTCCTGGAGAGCTACGAGCAGTACTTC. Encoded protein: CASSFLESYEQYF.

This clonotype was recorded many times. The chain joins TRBV27 to TRBJ2-7; D remains unclear. V lost 5 bases, J lost 4 bases, and 15 bases lay in between. This CDR3 region has 14 residues. Looked up from germline, CDR1 is MNHEY and CDR2 is SMNVEV (reference sequence). The CDR3 region has the DNA TGTGCCAGCAGTCTACTACGATCTGCTTACGAGCAGTACTTC. Translated, it gives CASSLLRSAYEQYF.

This clonotype was observed many times. The rearrangement uses TRBV5-1 and TRBJ1-4; the D gene is possibly TRBD1 (6 bases). V was shortened by 0 bases and J by 7 bases, with 7 bases between the two germline ends. The CDR3 is 13 residues long. Germline-derived CDR1 and CDR2 are SGHRS and YFSETQ. CDR3 in DNA: TGCGCCAGCAGCTTGGCAGGGGCTGAAAAACTGTTTTTT. Translating it yields CASSLAGAEKLFF.

Many counts were recorded for this clonotype. The chain couples TRBV27 to TRBJ2-1, with D perhaps matching TRBD2 (5 bases). The CDR3 runs to 13 residues. Deletions cut 6 bases from V and 6 bases from J, with 12 bases between. In germline, CDR1 is MNHEY, CDR2 SMNVEV (reference sequence). DNA of the CDR3: TGTGCCAGCAGACCCTGGGAGAGCAATGAGCAGTTCTTC. Protein sequence: CASRPWESNEQFF.

This clonotype has at least ten counts. The chain joins TRBV29-1 to TRBJ1-1, with TRBD1 as a possible D gene (6 bases). Trimming removed 1 base at V and 5 bases at J, with 11 bases between. The length of the CDR3 is 13 residues. CDR1 is SQVTM, CDR2 ANQGSEA, per germline. The CDR3 sequence: CSVEGGARTEAFF. CDR3 coding DNA: TGCAGCGTTGAAGGGGGGGCGCGAACTGAAGCTTTCTTT.

This clonotype has at least ten counts. V is TRBV2 and J is TRBJ2-6, with D possibly matching TRBD1 (6 bases). Trimming removed 4 bases from V and 2 bases from J, with 15 bases in between. The CDR3 length is 17 residues. Germline V gene sequence: CDR1 SNHLY, CDR2 FYNNEI. CDR3 sequence: CASSASTGLTGANVLTF. CDR3 bases: TGTGCCAGCAGTGCTTCGACAGGTTTGACTGGGGCCAACGTCCTGACTTTC.

This clonotype was recorded many times. An end of the junction differs from the germline gene, which may be a read error. CDR3 loop: CATSRDGGTNEKLFF. CDR3 DNA sequence: TGTGCCACCAGCCGAGATGGGGGTACCAATGAAAAACTGTTTTTT. The gene calls are TRBV15 and TRBJ1-4; D might be TRBD1 (5 bases). Germline V gene lookup returns CDR1 LNHNV and CDR2 YYDKDF (reference sequence). The CDR3 length is 15 residues. Variable domain in full (rest from reference TRBV15 and TRBJ1-4): DAMVIQNPRYQVTQFGKPVTLSCSQTLNHNVMYWYQQKSSQAPKLLFHYYDKDFNNEADTPDNFQSRRPNTSFCFLDIRSPGLGDTAMYLCATSRDGGTNEKLFFGSGTQLSVL.

This clonotype was detected ten times or more. This chain links TRBV6-2 or TRBV6-3 with TRBJ1-1, with D possibly matching TRBD1 (6 bases). V gave up 4 bases and J gave up 2 bases, with 14 bases separating them. The CDR3 has 15 amino acids. CDR1 and CDR2 (germline): MNHEY, SVGEGT. CDR3: CASSSSGTTNTEAFF. In DNA, the CDR3 is TGTGCCAGCAGTTCCTCCGGGACAACTAACACTGAAGCTTTCTTT.

The table lists this clonotype with many counts. This chain uses TRBV25-1 with TRBJ2-5, with unresolved D. Germline V gives CDR1 MGHDK, CDR2 SYGVNS. V was shortened by 7 bases and J by 0 bases, with 9 bases between the two germline ends. The CDR3 has 13 amino acids. CDR3 nucleotide sequence: TGTGCCAGCATAACCTCGGACCAAGAGACCCAGTACTTC. Protein product: CASITSDQETQYF.

With respect to this clonotype: Its ends do not fully match the called genes, so a read error is possible. The J gene is TRBJ2-1, the V gene TRBV19; 9 nucleotides align to TRBD2. The CDR3 totals 17 residues. CDR1 and CDR2 from the germline V gene are LNHDA and SQIVND (reference sequence). The CDR3, as DNA: TGTGCCAGTAGTATGGGAAGGGGGACTAGCTCCTACAATGATCAGTTCTTC. This codes for CASSMGRGTSSYNDQFF.

This clonotype was picked up many times. This chain uses TRBV6-6 with TRBJ2-3; D uncertain. V lost 2 bases to trimming and J lost 2 bases, with 5 bases between them. CDR1 and CDR2 (germline): MNHNY, SVGAGI (reference sequence). The CDR3 has 13 amino acids. The CDR3 here is CASSYLITDTQYF. The CDR3 DNA follows: TGTGCCAGCAGTTACCTCATCACAGATACGCAGTATTTT.

This clonotype was seen ten or more times. The V and J genes are TRBV3-1 and TRBJ2-7, with D possibly being TRBD1 (5 bases). This CDR3 spans 14 amino acids. The V and J ends lost 3 bases and 5 bases respectively, with 14 bases between them. The germline gives CDR1 LGHDT, CDR2 YNNKEL (reference sequence). The CDR3 region has the DNA TGTGCCAGCAGCCATAGGGGTACCGAGGACGAGCAGTACTTC. Translation gives CASSHRGTEDEQYF.

This clonotype was observed many times. CDR3 loop: CAISPTQGTEAFF. CDR3 nucleotides: TGTGCCATCAGTCCGACTCAGGGCACTGAAGCTTTCTTT. The rearrangement uses TRBV10-3 and TRBJ1-1; tentative D call: TRBD1 (5 bases). Looked up from germline, CDR1 is ENHRY and CDR2 is SYGVKD. The CDR3 has 13 residues. Trimming left V 5 bases short and J 4 bases short, with 11 bases between.

This clonotype occurred many times. This chain connects TRBV7-2 to TRBJ1-1, with D hard to call. This CDR3 contains 15 residues. CDR1 is SGHTA, CDR2 FQGNSA, per germline. V lost 0 bases and J 1 base, leaving 9 bases between the germline ends. In nucleotides, the CDR3 is TGTGCCAGCAGCTTAGCAGCCCTACCGAACACTGAAGCTTTCTTT. It yields the protein CASSLAALPNTEAFF.

This clonotype showed up many times. The V and J genes are TRBV5-6 and TRBJ1-1; the D is unclear. CDR1 and CDR2 from the germline V gene are SGHDT and YYEEEE. The V and J ends lost 7 bases and 1 base respectively, with 8 bases between them. The CDR3 is 12 residues long. CDR3 sequence reads: CASSGGNTEAFF. CDR3 DNA sequence: TGTGCCAGCTCTGGCGGGAACACTGAAGCTTTCTTT.